This T cell receptor beta chain derives from a study of read filtering for tumor transcriptome and immune sequencing. The ends were cut back, 3 bases at V and 0 bases at J, with 11 bases in the middle. The CDR3 extends over 15 amino acids. Germline V gene lookup returns CDR1 SGHVS and CDR2 FQNEAQ. This clonotype was seen ten or more times. Molecular barcoded adaptors covering alpha/delta and beta/gamma chains were used on approximately 400 ng RNA. TCRdb fed the reads into MiXCR, producing one record per CDR3 protein. This table holds more than 55,000 distinct CDR3 sequences, 15% to 20% found once. V is TRBV7-8 and J is TRBJ1-1; the D gene is possibly TRBD1 (6 bases). Sequenced: a population of CD138-negative cells sorted from bone marrow. The sequence was collected from a donor at least 40 years old with multiple myeloma. The CDR3 spells CASSLDSGMNTEAFF. The CDR3 coding sequence is TGTGCCAGCAGCTTGGACAGCGGGATGAACACTGAAGCTTTCTTT.